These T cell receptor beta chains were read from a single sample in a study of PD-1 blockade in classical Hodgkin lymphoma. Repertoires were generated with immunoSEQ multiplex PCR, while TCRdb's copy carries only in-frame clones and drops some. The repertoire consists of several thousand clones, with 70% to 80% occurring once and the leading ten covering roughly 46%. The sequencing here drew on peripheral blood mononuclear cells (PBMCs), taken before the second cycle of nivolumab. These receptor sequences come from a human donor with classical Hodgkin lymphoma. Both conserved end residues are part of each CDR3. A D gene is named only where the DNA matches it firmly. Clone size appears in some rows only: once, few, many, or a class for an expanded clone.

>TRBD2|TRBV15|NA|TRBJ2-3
TGTGCCACCAGCAGACAATTTACTAGCGGGAGGAGAGATACGCAGTATTTT
CATSRQFTSGRRDTQYF
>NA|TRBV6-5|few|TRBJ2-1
TGTGCCAGCAGCCTCTCGAAGGATGAGCAGTTCTTC
CASSLSKDEQFF
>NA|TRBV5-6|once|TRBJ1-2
TGTGCCAGCAGCCCAATTCGGCCGGGGAGGGCGGATAGCTATGGCTACACCTTC
CASSPIRPGRADSYGYTF
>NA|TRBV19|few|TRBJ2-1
TGTGCCAGTAGTATCGGGGCCGAATACAATGAGCAGTTCTTC
CASSIGAEYNEQFF
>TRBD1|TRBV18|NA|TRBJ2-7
TGTGCCAGCTCACCACCTGGGACAGGGGGAGAGGAGCAGTACTTC
CASSPPGTGGEEQYF
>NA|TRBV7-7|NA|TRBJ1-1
TGTGCTAGCAGCTCCCAAGTGAACACTGAAGCTTTCTTT
CASSSQVNTEAFF
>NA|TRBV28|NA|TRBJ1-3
TGTGCCAGCCGCACGGGGGTGGCAAACACCATATATTTT
CASRTGVANTIYF
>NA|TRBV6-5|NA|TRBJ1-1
TGTGCCAGCAGTTACTCCTTTTTGGGGGGCACTGAAGCTTTCTTT
CASSYSFLGGTEAFF
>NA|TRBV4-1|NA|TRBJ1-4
TGCGCCAGCAGCCCCTTATTGGCCGAGGAGAGGGGTAATGAAAAACTGTTTTTT
CASSPLLAEERGNEKLFF
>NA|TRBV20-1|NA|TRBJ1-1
TGCAGACCAATGGGGTACACTGAAGCTTTCTTT
CRPMGYTEAFF
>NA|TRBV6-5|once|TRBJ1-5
TGTGCCAGCAACGCGAAACAGGGCTCGGGTCAGCCCCAGCATTTT
CASNAKQGSGQPQHF
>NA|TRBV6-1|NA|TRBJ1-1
TGTGCCAGCCGTGTTAGTACTGAAGCTTTCTTT
CASRVSTEAFF
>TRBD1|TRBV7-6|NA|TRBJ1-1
TGTGCCAGCAGCTCCAGATCAGAGGGGGCACAGTCAAACACTGAAGCTTTCTTT
CASSSRSEGAQSNTEAFF
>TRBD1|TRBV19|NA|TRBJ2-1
TGTGCCAGTAGTATAGTTGGGACAGGGAATGAGCAGTTCTTC
CASSIVGTGNEQFF
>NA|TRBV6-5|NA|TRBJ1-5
TGTGCCAGCAGTCCAGCTACCAATTACCAGCCCCAGCATTTT
CASSPATNYQPQHF
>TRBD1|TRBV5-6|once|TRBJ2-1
TGTGCCAGCAGTTCCCCCGGGACAGGGGTAGTTGAGCAGTTCTTC
CASSSPGTGVVEQFF
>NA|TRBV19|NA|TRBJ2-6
TGTGCCAGTAGTATACTGATTTCTGGGGCCAACGTCCTGACTTTC
CASSILISGANVLTF
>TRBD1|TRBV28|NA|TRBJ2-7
TGTGCCAGCAGTCTCGTAGGGACAGTCTACGAGCAGTACTTC
CASSLVGTVYEQYF
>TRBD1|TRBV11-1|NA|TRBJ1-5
TGTGCCAGCAGCCCGGACAGGGGGCTTCAGCCCCAGCATTTT
CASSPDRGLQPQHF
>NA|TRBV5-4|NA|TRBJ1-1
TGTGCCAGCAGCTTGCGAGGGAACACTGAAGCTTTCTTT
CASSLRGNTEAFF
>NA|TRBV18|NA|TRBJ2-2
TGTGCCAGCTCCCCAACGGGGGGCGCCGGCGGGGAGCTGTTTTTT
CASSPTGGAGGELFF
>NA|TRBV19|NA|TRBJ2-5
TGTGCCAGTAGTAGGGTGGCGGCAGCCGCAGGAGGAGAGACCCAGTACTTC
CASSRVAAAAGGETQYF
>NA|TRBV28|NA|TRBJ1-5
TGTGCCAGCTTCGACAGCAATCAGCCCCAGCATTTT
CASFDSNQPQHF
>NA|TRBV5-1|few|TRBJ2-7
TGCGCCAGCAGCTTGGAGGGCGCCATCTCCTACGAGCAGTACTTC
CASSLEGAISYEQYF
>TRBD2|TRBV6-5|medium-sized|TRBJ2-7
TGTGCCAGCAGTTACGAGTCTAGCGGGAGCTACGAGCAGTACTTC
CASSYESSGSYEQYF
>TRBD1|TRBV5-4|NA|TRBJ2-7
TGTGCCAGCAGCTTGTGGGACAGAGGCTACGAGCAGTACTTC
CASSLWDRGYEQYF
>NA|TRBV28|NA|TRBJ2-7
TGTGCCAGCAGTTTATGGGGAAGGGGTCTGGAGCAGTACTTC
CASSLWGRGLEQYF
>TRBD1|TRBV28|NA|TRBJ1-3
TGTGCCAGCAGTTTAGCGGGGGACAGGGGCTCTGGAAACACCATATATTTT
CASSLAGDRGSGNTIYF
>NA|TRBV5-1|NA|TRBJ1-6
TGCGCCAGCAGCCCCTCGGGAAATTCACCCCTCCACTTT
CASSPSGNSPLHF
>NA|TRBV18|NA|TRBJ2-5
TGTGCCAGCTCACCACCGCTGGGGGAGGCGAAGACCCAGTACTTC
CASSPPLGEAKTQYF
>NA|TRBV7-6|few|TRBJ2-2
TGTGCCAGCAGCTTAGCGGCCGGGGAGCTGTTTTTT
CASSLAAGELFF
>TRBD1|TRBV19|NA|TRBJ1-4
TGTGCCAGTAGTATCACAGGGGGTGAAAAACTGTTTTTT
CASSITGGEKLFF
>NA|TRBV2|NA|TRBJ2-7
TGTGCCAGCAGTTACTCGACGACAGCCGGTTACGAGCAGTACTTC
CASSYSTTAGYEQYF
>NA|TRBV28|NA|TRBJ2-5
TGTGCCAGCAGCCCGCCCTGGGGAGGAGAGACCCAGTACTTC
CASSPPWGGETQYF
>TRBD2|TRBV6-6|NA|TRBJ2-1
TGTGCCAGCAGCCTTAGCGGGAGGGCAGGCAATGAGCAGTTCTTC
CASSLSGRAGNEQFF
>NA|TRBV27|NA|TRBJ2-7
TGTGCCAGCAGCCATAACTACGAGCAGTACTTC
CASSHNYEQYF
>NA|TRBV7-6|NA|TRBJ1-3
TGTGCCAGCAGCTTAAACGGACTTGCAAACACCATATATTTT
CASSLNGLANTIYF
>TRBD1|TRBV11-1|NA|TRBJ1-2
TGTGCCAGCAGCCCGGACAGGGTGGACGGCTACACCTTC
CASSPDRVDGYTF
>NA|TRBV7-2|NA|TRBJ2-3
TGTGCCAGCAGCTTGTACCCCGGGAAAAACCTTCGCACAGATACGCAGTATTTT
CASSLYPGKNLRTDTQYF
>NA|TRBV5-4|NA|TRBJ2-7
TGTGCCAGCAGCTTCCGGGACAAACCCTACGAGCAGTACTTC
CASSFRDKPYEQYF
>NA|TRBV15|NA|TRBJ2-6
TGTGCCACCAGCGGGGGGGCGACTGGGGCCAACGTCCTGACTTTC
CATSGGATGANVLTF
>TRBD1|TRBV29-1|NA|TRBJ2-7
TGCAGCGTCCAGGGGACAGGACACAACGAGCAGTACTTC
CSVQGTGHNEQYF
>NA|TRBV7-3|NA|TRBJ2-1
TGTGCCAGCAGCTTAGACCACTCCTACAATGAGCAGTTCTTC
CASSLDHSYNEQFF
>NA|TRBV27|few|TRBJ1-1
TGTGCCAGCAGTTTATCGAGGAGGGGTTACACTGAAGCTTTCTTT
CASSLSRRGYTEAFF
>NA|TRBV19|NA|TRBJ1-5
TGTGCCAGTAAGGTCCAGGGGAATCAGCCCCAGCATTTT
CASKVQGNQPQHF
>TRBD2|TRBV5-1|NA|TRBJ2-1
TGCGCCAGCAGCCTGGGACTAGCGGAGGGGAATGAGCAGTTCTTC
CASSLGLAEGNEQFF
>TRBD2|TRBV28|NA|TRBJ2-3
TGTGCCAGCATAAAGGCGGGAGCGGTCGATACGCAGTATTTT
CASIKAGAVDTQYF
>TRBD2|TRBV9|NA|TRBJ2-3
TGTGCCAGCAGCCAGGGACTAGCGGGAGTAGATACGCAGTATTTT
CASSQGLAGVDTQYF
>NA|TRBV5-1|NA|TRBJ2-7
TGCGCCAGCAGCTTGGGAGGAGTTGGGGCCTACGAGCAGTACTTC
CASSLGGVGAYEQYF
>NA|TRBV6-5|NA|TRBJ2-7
TGTGCCAGCACCCTCGGAGGGACCTACGAGCAGTACTTC
CASTLGGTYEQYF
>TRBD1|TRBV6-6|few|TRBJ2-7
TGTGCCAGCAGGAGGGACAGGGGGGACCGCTACGAGCAGTACTTC
CASRRDRGDRYEQYF
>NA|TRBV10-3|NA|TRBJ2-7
TGTGCCATAGCGCGTAGCTCCTACGAGCAGTACTTC
CAIARSSYEQYF
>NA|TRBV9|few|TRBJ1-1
TGTGCCAGTGCAAGCGACAGTTTGAACACTGAAGCTTTCTTT
CASASDSLNTEAFF
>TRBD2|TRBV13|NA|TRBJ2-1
TGTGCCAGCAGCTTTCAGCGGGGGGACAATGAGCAGTTCTTC
CASSFQRGDNEQFF
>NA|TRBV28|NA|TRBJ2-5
TGTGCCAGCAGTTATTGGACAGAAGAGACCCAGTACTTC
CASSYWTEETQYF
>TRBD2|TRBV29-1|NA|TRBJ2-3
TGCAGCGTGTTCGGGGGGAGCGCAGATACGCAGTATTTT
CSVFGGSADTQYF
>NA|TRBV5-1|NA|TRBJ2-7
TGCGCCAGCAGCTCTCCGGGACTTATGAGCTCCTACGAGCAGTACTTC
CASSSPGLMSSYEQYF